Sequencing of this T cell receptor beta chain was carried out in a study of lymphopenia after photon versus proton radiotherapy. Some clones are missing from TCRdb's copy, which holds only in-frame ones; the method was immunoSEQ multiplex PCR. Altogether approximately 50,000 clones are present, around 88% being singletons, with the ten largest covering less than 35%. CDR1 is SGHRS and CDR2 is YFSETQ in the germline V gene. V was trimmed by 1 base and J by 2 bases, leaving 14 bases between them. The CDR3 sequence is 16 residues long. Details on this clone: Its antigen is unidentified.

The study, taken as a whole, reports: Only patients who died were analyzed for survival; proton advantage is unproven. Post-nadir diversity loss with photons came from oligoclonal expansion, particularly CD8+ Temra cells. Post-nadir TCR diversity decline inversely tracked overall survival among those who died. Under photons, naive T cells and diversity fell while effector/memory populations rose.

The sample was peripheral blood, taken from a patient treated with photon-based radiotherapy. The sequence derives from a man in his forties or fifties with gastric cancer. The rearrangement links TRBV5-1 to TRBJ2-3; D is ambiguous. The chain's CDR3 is CASSLSPALNTDTQYF. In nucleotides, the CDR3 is TGCGCCAGCAGCTTGAGTCCGGCCCTTAACACAGATACGCAGTATTTT.